This TCR beta chain is from a study of T-cell memory formation after mild COVID-19. The germline CDR1 and CDR2 sequences are MNHEY and SVGEGT. The V segment lost 6 bases and the J segment 6 bases; nucleotides outside the gene matches: 21. The CDR3 runs 18 residues. In TCRdb, the 5' RACE reads were re-called with MiXCR into one record per CDR3 protein. The sample carries 450,000 to 650,000 distinct CDR3 sequences, 20% recorded once. The TCR comes from an adult woman who had mild COVID-19 (a few samples of this study predate the infection). Cell type and time point are not known. J is TRBJ2-7 and V is TRBV6-2 or TRBV6-3; 9 bases agree with TRBD1. The sequenced sample was PBMCs or a T cell subset sorted from them (not recorded which). The CDR3 spells CASSSNPPWTGVGREQYF. The CDR3 DNA follows: TGTGCCAGCAGCTCTAACCCACCGTGGACAGGGGTAGGCCGCGAGCAGTACTTC.